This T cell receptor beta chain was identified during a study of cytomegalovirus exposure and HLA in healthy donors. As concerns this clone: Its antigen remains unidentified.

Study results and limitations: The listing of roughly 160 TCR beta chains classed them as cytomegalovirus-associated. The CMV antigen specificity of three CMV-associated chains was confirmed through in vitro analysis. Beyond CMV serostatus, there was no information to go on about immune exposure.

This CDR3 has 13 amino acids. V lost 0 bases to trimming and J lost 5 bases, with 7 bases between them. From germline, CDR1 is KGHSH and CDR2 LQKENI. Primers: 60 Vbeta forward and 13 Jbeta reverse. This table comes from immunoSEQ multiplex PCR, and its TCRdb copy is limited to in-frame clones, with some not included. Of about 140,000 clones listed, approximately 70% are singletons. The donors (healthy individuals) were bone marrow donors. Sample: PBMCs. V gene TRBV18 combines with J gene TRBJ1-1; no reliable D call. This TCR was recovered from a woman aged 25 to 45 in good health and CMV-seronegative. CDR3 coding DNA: TGTGCCAGCTCACCACCATTCTTGACTGAAGCTTTCTTT. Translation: CASSPPFLTEAFF.